This TCR beta chain was retrieved from a study of cytomegalovirus exposure and HLA in healthy donors. The PCR had 60 Vbeta and 13 Jbeta primers. Sequencing was performed with immunoSEQ multiplex PCR; in TCRdb, only in-frame clones are kept and a portion is missing. The sample has approximately 130,000 clones; almost 85% are singletons. Study-wide findings and caveats: The study labeled 164 TCR beta chains cytomegalovirus-associated.

To note about this clone: Its antigen is as yet unknown.

CDR3 size: 12 residues. V was shortened by 10 bases and J by 4 bases, with 13 bases between the two germline ends. The germline CDR1 and CDR2 sequences are LNHDA and SQIVND (reference sequence). The genes are TRBV19 and TRBJ1-1; D unclear. The sequencing input was PBMCs. This TCR was recovered from a woman aged 18-35 years in good health and CMV-seronegative. The CDR3 nucleotides read TGTGCCACTAAGACACCTACCACTGAAGCTTTCTTT. Translation gives CATKTPTTEAFF.